The 30 T cell receptor beta chains given below trace back to one sample, sequenced in a study of CD8+CD57+ T cells in acquired aplastic anemia. Genomic DNA, the template, was used for profiling of the TCR beta VDJ and CDR3. One entry per CDR3 protein results from TCRdb running MiXCR on the reads. The sample records 350,000 to 450,000 distinct CDR3 sequences, about 70% being singletons. Sample: sorted CD4+, CD8+, or CD8+CD57+ T cells (not recorded which) from PBMCs. Source of these receptors: a human donor in good health, serving as a control.

This clonotype was detected many times. The J gene is TRBJ2-5, the V gene TRBV12-3 or TRBV12-4; D remains ambiguous. V lost 6 bases, J lost 4 bases, and 15 bases lay in between. CDR3 length: 14 residues. CDR3 protein: CASRKTDDRETQYF. The DNA of the CDR3 is TGTGCCAGCAGAAAAACAGATGATCGAGAGACCCAGTACTTC.

The V gene is TRBV7-2, the J gene TRBJ1-6, with TRBD1 matching over 8 bases. The germline V gene has CDR1 SGHTA and CDR2 FQGNSA. Trimming at V came to 6 bases and at J to 10 bases, leaving 11 bases not matched to a gene. This CDR3 region has 15 residues. The CDR3 loop reads CASRDRAPNSSPLHF. Written as DNA, the CDR3 is TGTGCCAGCAGGGACAGGGCGCCGAATAGCTCACCCCTCCACTTT. Drawing the rest from reference TRBV7-2 and TRBJ1-6, the complete variable domain is GAGVSQSPSNKVTEKGKDVELRCDPISGHTALYWYRQSLGQGLEFLIYFQGNSAPDKSGLPSDRFSAERTGGSVSTLTIQRTQQEDSAVYLCASRDRAPNSSPLHFGNGTRLTVT.

Note on this clonotype: This could be a read error, since a much larger clone is one nucleotide away. Because the CDR3 is missing its conserved closing phenylalanine or tryptophan, this is likely a read error. The CDR3 spells CASGARGTYNSPLHS. CDR3 nucleotide sequence: TGTGCCAGTGGGGCACGTGGGACCTATAATTCACCCCTCCACTCT. V gene TRBV27 combines with J gene TRBJ1-6; possibly TRBD1 for D (5 bases). This CDR3 has 15 amino acids. V was clipped by 9 bases and J by 2 bases, with 14 bases between them. Germline lookup yields CDR1 MNHEY and CDR2 SMNVEV (reference sequence).

The table lists this clonotype with many counts. The chain joins TRBV12-5 to TRBJ2-1; D may be TRBD1 or TRBD2 (6 bases each). The CDR3 is 15 amino acids. CDR1 and CDR2 (germline): LGHNT, FRNRAP. V was pared by 6 bases and J by 7 bases, with 19 bases between. The CDR3: CASGRAGGATNEQFF. DNA for the CDR3: TGTGCTAGTGGCCGGGCCGGGGGCGCGACAAATGAGCAGTTCTTC.

This clonotype has just one count. The junction and the germline gene differ at one end; a read error may be behind it. V is TRBV9 and J is TRBJ2-5; 7 bases line up with TRBD2. Per germline, CDR1 SGDLS and CDR2 YYNGEE. The CDR3 totals 14 residues. CDR3: CASSTDERGEPRDF. The CDR3 nucleotides are TGTGCCAGCAGCACCGACGAGCGGGGAGAGCCAAGAGACTTC.

This clonotype was seen ten or more times. This chain joins TRBV6-2 or TRBV6-3 and TRBJ2-6; 7 bases map to TRBD1. CDR3 length: 15 amino acids. The J segment lost 2 bases and the V segment lost 5 bases, leaving 3 bases of the junction unmatched. The germline gives CDR1 MNHEY, CDR2 SVGEGT. The CDR3 reads CASSIGGAGANVLTF. The CDR3 DNA reads as TGTGCCAGCAGTATAGGGGGCGCTGGGGCCAACGTCCTGACTTTC.

For this clonotype: A read error may be the cause here, since a much bigger clone is one base away. The chain uses TRBV12-3 or TRBV12-4 and TRBJ2-5, with D perhaps assigned TRBD1 or TRBD2 (5 bases each). With 3 bases removed from V and 9 bases from J, the gap between germline ends came to 11 bases. CDR3 length: 12 amino acids. Here the CDR3 reads CASSFPGLAQYF. In nucleotides, the CDR3 is TGTGCCAGCAGTTTCCCGGGGCTAGCCCAGTACTTC.

The chain links TRBV6-1 to TRBJ2-7; D is undetermined. This CDR3 comprises 10 residues. Trimming removed 2 bases from V and 5 bases from J, with 1 base in between. Germline V CDR1 and CDR2: MNHNS, SASEGT. The CDR3 region is CASSEHEQYF. The CDR3 bases are TGTGCCAGCAGTGAACACGAGCAGTACTTC.

This clonotype was observed once. This could be a read error, since a much larger clone is one nucleotide away. This rearrangement joins TRBV13 to TRBJ2-3; tentative D call: TRBD2 (5 bases). The V gene's germline CDR1 is PRHDT and CDR2 FYEKMQ (reference sequence). CDR3 length: 16 amino acids. V was clipped by 0 bases and J by 6 bases, with 16 bases between them. The CDR3 is CASSLGASQNMDTQYF. The CDR3 region has the DNA TGTGCCAGCAGCTTAGGAGCTAGCCAAAATATGGATACGCAGTATTTT.

The chain is built from TRBV9 and TRBJ1-2, with a tentative D call TRBD1 (5 bases). V was clipped by 4 bases and J by 4 bases, with 23 bases between them. The length of the CDR3 is 17 residues. Germline CDR1 SGDLS, CDR2 YYNGEE. CDR3 sequence (DNA): TGTGCCAGCAGCTTAATTGGGGGAGGAGAGCAGTCCTATGGCTACACCTTC. Translating gives CASSLIGGGEQSYGYTF.

The J gene is TRBJ1-1, the V gene TRBV5-4; TRBD1 matches 8 bases. The V segment lost 4 bases and the J segment 6 bases; nucleotides outside the gene matches: 14. The CDR3 extends over 16 amino acids. From germline, CDR1 is SGHNT and CDR2 YYREEE (reference sequence). The chain's CDR3 is CASSTSRGRGPAEAFF. CDR3 sequence (DNA): TGTGCCAGCAGCACGTCCCGGGGCAGGGGGCCGGCTGAAGCTTTCTTT.

The J gene is TRBJ1-1, the V gene TRBV10-3; the D is unclear. The CDR3 extends over 13 amino acids. From germline, CDR1 is ENHRY and CDR2 SYGVKD. V dropped 5 bases and J dropped 9 bases, with 16 bases sitting between them. The CDR3 loop is CAISRLQTAKAFF. CDR3 DNA sequence: TGTGCCATCAGTAGATTACAGACCGCTAAAGCTTTCTTT.

The DNA for the CDR3 is TGTGCCATCAGTGTGGGCAGCGCCGGCACTCAGCCCCAGCATTTT. Its protein is CAISVGSAGTQPQHF. The chain joins TRBV10-3 to TRBJ1-5; D gene unclear. The germline V and J ends were trimmed by 4 bases and 6 bases, with 16 bases remaining between them. Germline-derived CDR1 and CDR2 are ENHRY and SYGVKD. The CDR3 extends over 15 amino acids.

The J gene is TRBJ2-7, the V gene TRBV12-3 or TRBV12-4; 7 bases are shared with TRBD1. J lost 6 bases, V lost 3 bases, and 5 bases had no gene match. This CDR3 has 13 amino acids. The CDR3 region is CASSLTGYGEQYF. The DNA for the CDR3 is TGTGCCAGCAGTTTGACAGGGTACGGCGAGCAGTACTTC.

The gene calls are TRBV11-1 and TRBJ2-1; possible D gene TRBD1, 5 bases. Germline values: CDR1 SGHAT, CDR2 FQDESV (reference sequence). V was clipped by 5 bases and J by 10 bases, with 9 bases between them. The CDR3 has 11 residues. CDR3 coding DNA: TGTGCCAGCAGCCCCAGACAGGAGCAGTTCTTC. It specifies CASSPRQEQFF.

This clonotype occurred once. The CDR3 carries no conserved terminal phenylalanine or tryptophan, so it likely arises from a read error. Because the CDR3's place on the DNA is in doubt, the DNA is left out and the CDR3 is given as listed by TCRdb. The rearrangement joins TRBV7-2 to TRBJ1-5. Germline V gene lookup returns CDR1 SGHTA and CDR2 FQGNSA. The length of the CDR3 is 13 amino acids, counting both ends. CDR3 sequence: CASSLQSSHYQQY.

This chain links TRBV12-3 or TRBV12-4 with TRBJ1-6; D ambiguous. The CDR3 spans 15 residues. V lost 3 bases, J lost 7 bases, and 13 bases lay in between. The CDR3 region is CASSFTRGGNSPLHF. The DNA for the CDR3 is TGTGCCAGCAGTTTTACCCGGGGTGGGAATTCACCCCTCCACTTT.

In regard to this clonotype: One junction end does not reproduce the germline sequence, and a read error may be involved. The V gene is TRBV15, the J gene TRBJ1-5; the D gene is possibly TRBD1 (5 bases). The CDR3 consists of 15 residues. Germline CDR1 LNHNV, CDR2 YYDKDF (reference sequence). The CDR3, as DNA: TGTGCCAGCAGTAGGAGCAGGGATAGCAGTCAGCCCCAGCATTTT. Translation gives CASSRSRDSSQPQHF.

This clonotype was recorded once. The chain links TRBV10-3 to TRBJ1-1, with D uncertain. Germline V gene lookup returns CDR1 ENHRY and CDR2 SYGVKD. V dropped 6 bases and J dropped 9 bases, with 17 bases sitting between them. This CDR3 is built from 13 residues. CDR3 coding DNA: TGTGCCATCAGCGGCGCAGTGAACACCAAAGCTTTCTTT. The encoded protein is CAISGAVNTKAFF.

V usage is TRBV9 and J usage is TRBJ1-2; maybe TRBD1 (5 bases). Trimming pared 0 bases from V and 8 bases from J, leaving 17 bases between. Germline CDR1 SGDLS, CDR2 YYNGEE. CDR3 length equals 15 residues. The CDR3 region has the DNA TGTGCCAGCAGCGTAGACCCTCAGGGAATCAAGGGCTACACCTTC. This codes for CASSVDPQGIKGYTF. The variable domain in full, with the rest retrieved from reference TRBV9 and TRBJ1-2, is DSGVTQTPKHLITATGQRVTLRCSPRSGDLSVYWYQQSLDQGLQFLIQYYNGEERAKGNILERFSAQQFPDLHSELNLSSLELGDSALYFCASSVDPQGIKGYTFGSGTRLTVV.

This clonotype has ten or more counts. The rearrangement links TRBV30 to TRBJ2-7; D might be TRBD1 (6 bases). CDR1 and CDR2 (germline): GTSNPN, SVGIG (reference sequence). Trimming stripped 4 bases from V and 3 bases from J, with 10 bases between. This CDR3 contains 12 residues. Written as DNA, the CDR3 is TGTGCCTGGAAAGCAGGGGTCTACGAGCAGTACTTC. This codes for CAWKAGVYEQYF.

A note on this clonotype: The junction departs from the called germline gene at one end, perhaps through a read error. This chain links TRBV9 with TRBJ1-6; D is undetermined. This CDR3 contains 14 residues. CDR1 is SGDLS and CDR2 is YYNGEE in the germline V gene. CDR3: CASTPHGENSPLNF. The CDR3 bases are TGTGCCAGCACCCCTCACGGGGAGAATTCGCCCCTCAACTTT.

V and J are TRBV11-3 and TRBJ1-5; maybe TRBD1 (5 bases). The germline V and J ends were trimmed by 5 bases and 7 bases, with 24 bases remaining between them. The CDR3 totals 17 residues. In germline, CDR1 is SGHNT, CDR2 YENEEA. CDR3 loop: CASSQDTYRRVKQPQHF. CDR3 sequence (DNA): TGTGCCAGCAGCCAAGATACTTACAGGAGGGTGAAGCAGCCCCAGCATTTT.

The chain links TRBV7-6 to TRBJ2-7; D may be TRBD2 (5 bases). The V and J ends lost 4 bases and 9 bases respectively, with 22 bases between them. In germline, CDR1 is SGHVS, CDR2 FNYEAQ. The CDR3 totals 15 residues. CDR3: CASSSRRTLTYLQYF. The CDR3 DNA is TGTGCCAGCAGCTCCCGTCGGACTCTGACGTACTTGCAGTACTTC.

Points on this clonotype: Compared with germline, one end of the junction differs, possibly owing to a read error. V and J are TRBV7-9 and TRBJ1-4; D is unresolved. CDR3 length: 14 amino acids. Germline V CDR1 and CDR2: SEHNR, FQNEAQ (reference sequence). The CDR3 loop is CASSLYPRGKDGYF. CDR3 in DNA: TGTGCCAGCAGCTTATATCCACGAGGGAAGGATGGCTACTTT.

This clonotype was found once. V and J are TRBV15 and TRBJ2-6; TRBD2 is a possible D gene (6 bases). The CDR3 is 18 residues long. From germline, CDR1 is LNHNV and CDR2 YYDKDF (reference sequence). Trimming took 3 bases from V and 8 from J, leaving 23 bases between them. Here the CDR3 DNA reads TGTGCCACCAGCAGGGGGGGTGTGGGGGACTCGGGGACCAACGTCCTGACTTTC. It encodes CATSRGGVGDSGTNVLTF. Supplemented by reference TRBV15 and TRBJ2-6, the full variable domain reads DAMVIQNPRYQVTQFGKPVTLSCSQTLNHNVMYWYQQKSSQAPKLLFHYYDKDFNNEADTPDNFQSRRPNTSFCFLDIRSPGLGDTAMYLCATSRGGVGDSGTNVLTFGAGSRLTVL.

This clonotype was detected once. This CDR3 reads CASRGSGMTYEQYF. CDR3 DNA sequence: TGTGCCAGCAGAGGTTCAGGGATGACCTACGAGCAGTACTTC. This chain joins TRBV25-1 and TRBJ2-7; D may be TRBD1 (5 bases). The CDR3 has 14 residues. Looked up from germline, CDR1 is MGHDK and CDR2 is SYGVNS. Trimming pared 6 bases from V and 2 bases from J, leaving 14 bases between.

The rearrangement links TRBV20-1 to TRBJ1-4; possible D gene TRBD1, 6 bases. CDR1 is DFQATT and CDR2 is SNEGSKA in the germline V gene (reference sequence). V dropped 3 bases and J dropped 5 bases, with 13 bases sitting between them. The CDR3 runs 14 residues. CDR3 bases: TGCAGTGCTAGCCGAGGGGGGGGGAATGAAAAACTGTTTTTT. It yields the protein CSASRGGGNEKLFF.

Only a few counts were recorded for this clonotype. Just one base apart from a much larger clone, this may be a read error. The CDR3 region has the DNA TGTGCCAGCAGCAAGGGACAGGGTGGAGAAAAACTGCTTTTT. As protein: CASSKGQGGEKLLF. V gene TRBV6-1 combines with J gene TRBJ1-4, with 9 bases that match TRBD1. Germline values: CDR1 MNHNS, CDR2 SASEGT. The CDR3 loop spans 14 amino acids.

As regards this clonotype: This likely comes from a read error, as the CDR3 has no conserved phenylalanine or tryptophan at its end. V gene TRBV7-9 combines with J gene TRBJ2-3; D is unresolved. The CDR3 covers 14 residues. The germline gives CDR1 SEHNR, CDR2 FQNEAQ (reference sequence). Deletions cut 5 bases from V and 1 base from J, with 10 bases between. In DNA form, the CDR3 reads TGTGCCAGCAGCCCCGCCCCGGGCACAGATACGCAGTATCTT. This gives the protein CASSPAPGTDTQYL.